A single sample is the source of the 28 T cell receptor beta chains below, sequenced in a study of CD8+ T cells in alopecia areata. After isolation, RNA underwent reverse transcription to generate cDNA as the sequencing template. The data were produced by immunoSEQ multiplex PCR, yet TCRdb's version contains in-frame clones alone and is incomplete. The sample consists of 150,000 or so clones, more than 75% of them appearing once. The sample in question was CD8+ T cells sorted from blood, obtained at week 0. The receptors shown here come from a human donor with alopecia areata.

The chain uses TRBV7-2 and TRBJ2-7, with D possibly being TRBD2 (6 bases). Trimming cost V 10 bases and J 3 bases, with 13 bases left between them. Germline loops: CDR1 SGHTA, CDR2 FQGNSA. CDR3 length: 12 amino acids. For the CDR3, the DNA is TGTGCCACCGTGGTGGGGGGCTACGAGCAGTACTTC. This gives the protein CATVVGGYEQYF. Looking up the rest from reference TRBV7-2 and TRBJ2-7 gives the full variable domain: GAGVSQSPSNKVTEKGKDVELRCDPISGHTALYWYRQSLGQGLEFLIYFQGNSAPDKSGLPSDRFSAERTGGSVSTLTIQRTQQEDSAVYLCATVVGGYEQYFGPGTRLTVT.

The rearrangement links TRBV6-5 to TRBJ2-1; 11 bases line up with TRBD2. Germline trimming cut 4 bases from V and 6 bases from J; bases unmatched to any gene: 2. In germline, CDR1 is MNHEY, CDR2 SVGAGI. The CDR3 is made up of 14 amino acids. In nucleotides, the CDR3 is TGTGCCAGCAGTTTTGGGACTAGCGGCAATGAGCAGTTCTTC. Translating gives CASSFGTSGNEQFF.

CDR3 sequence reads: CASSLGLLYEQYF. The CDR3 bases are TGTGCCAGCAGCCTTGGACTGCTATACGAGCAGTACTTC. The J gene is TRBJ2-7, the V gene TRBV14; possible D gene TRBD2, 5 bases. Trimming cost V 4 bases and J 4 bases, with 11 bases left between them. CDR1 is SGHDN and CDR2 is FVKESK in the germline V gene. The CDR3 length is 13 residues.

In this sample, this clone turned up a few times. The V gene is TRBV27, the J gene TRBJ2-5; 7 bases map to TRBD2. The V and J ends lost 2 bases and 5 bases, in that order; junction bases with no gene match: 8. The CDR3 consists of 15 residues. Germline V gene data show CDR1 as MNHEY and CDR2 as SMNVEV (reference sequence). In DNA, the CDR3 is TGTGCCAGCAGTTTACTTTCTAGCGGACGGGAGACCCAGTACTTC. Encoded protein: CASSLLSSGRETQYF.

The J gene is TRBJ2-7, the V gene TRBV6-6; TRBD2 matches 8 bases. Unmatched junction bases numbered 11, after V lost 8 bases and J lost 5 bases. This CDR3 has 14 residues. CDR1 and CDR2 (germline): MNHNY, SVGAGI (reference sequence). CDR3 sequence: CASGLTSGSDEQYF. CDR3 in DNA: TGTGCCAGCGGCCTCACTAGCGGCAGCGACGAGCAGTACTTC.

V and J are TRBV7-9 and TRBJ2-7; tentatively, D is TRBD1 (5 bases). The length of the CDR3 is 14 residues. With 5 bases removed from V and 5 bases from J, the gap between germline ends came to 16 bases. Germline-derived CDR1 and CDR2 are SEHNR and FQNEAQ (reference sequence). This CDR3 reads CASSPAVGRDEQYF. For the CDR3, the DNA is TGTGCCAGCAGCCCAGCCGTGGGGCGAGACGAGCAGTACTTC.

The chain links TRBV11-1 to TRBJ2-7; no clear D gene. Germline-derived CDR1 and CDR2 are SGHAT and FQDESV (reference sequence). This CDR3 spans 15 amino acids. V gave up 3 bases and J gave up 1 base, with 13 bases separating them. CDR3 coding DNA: TGTGCCAGCAGCTTCCTTATAGACGGGTCCTACGAGCAGTACTTC. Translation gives CASSFLIDGSYEQYF.

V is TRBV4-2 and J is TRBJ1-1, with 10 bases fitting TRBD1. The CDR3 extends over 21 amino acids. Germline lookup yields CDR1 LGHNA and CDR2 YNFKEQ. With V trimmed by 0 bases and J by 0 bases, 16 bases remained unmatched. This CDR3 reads CASSQDPTFGTGANMNTEAFF. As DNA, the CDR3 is TGTGCCAGCAGCCAAGATCCCACCTTTGGGACAGGGGCGAATATGAACACTGAAGCTTTCTTT.

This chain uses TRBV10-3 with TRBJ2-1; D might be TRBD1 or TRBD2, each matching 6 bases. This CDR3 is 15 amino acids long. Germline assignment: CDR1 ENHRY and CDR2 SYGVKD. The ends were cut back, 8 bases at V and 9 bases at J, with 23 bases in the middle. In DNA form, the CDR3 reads TGTGCCATCTCCGAGGGACTGGGGGACAATATTGAGCAGTTCTTC. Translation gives CAISEGLGDNIEQFF.

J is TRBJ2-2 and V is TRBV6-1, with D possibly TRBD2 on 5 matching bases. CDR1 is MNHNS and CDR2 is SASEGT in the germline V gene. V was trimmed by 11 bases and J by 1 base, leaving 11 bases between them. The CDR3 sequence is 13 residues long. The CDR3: CAGRGQNTGELFF. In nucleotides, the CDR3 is TGTGCCGGCCGAGGGCAGAACACCGGGGAGCTGTTTTTT.

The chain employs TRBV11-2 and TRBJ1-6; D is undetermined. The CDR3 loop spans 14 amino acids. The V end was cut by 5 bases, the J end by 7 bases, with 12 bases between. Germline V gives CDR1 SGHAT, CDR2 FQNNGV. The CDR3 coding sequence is TGTGCCAGCAGCCCCATTGCGGGGAATTCACCCCTCCACTTT. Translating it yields CASSPIAGNSPLHF.

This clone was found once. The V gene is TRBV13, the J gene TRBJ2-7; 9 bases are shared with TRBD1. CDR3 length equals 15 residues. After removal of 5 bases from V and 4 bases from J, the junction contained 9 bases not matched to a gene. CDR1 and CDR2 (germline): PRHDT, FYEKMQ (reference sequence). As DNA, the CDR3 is TGTGCCAGCAGCAACCGGGACAGGGTAGGGTACGAGCAGTACTTC. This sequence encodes CASSNRDRVGYEQYF.

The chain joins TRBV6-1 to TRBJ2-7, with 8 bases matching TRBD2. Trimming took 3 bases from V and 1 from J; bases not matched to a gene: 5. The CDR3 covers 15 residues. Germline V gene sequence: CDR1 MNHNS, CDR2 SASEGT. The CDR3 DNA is TGTGCCAGCAGTGAGGGGGGACTAGTATCCTACGAGCAGTACTTC. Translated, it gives CASSEGGLVSYEQYF.

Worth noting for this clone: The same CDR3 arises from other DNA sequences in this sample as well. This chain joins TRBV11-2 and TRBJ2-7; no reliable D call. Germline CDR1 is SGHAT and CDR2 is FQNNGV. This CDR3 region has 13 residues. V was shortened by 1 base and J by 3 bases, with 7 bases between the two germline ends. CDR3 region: CASSLGTDYEQYF. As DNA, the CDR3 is TGTGCCAGCAGCTTAGGTACAGACTACGAGCAGTACTTC.

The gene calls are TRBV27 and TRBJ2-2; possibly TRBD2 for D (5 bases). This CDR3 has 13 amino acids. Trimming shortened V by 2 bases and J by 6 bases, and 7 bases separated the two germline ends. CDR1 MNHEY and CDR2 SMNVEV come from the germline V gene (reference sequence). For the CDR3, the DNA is TGTGCCAGCAGTTTAGGACTCCCCGGGGAGCTGTTTTTT. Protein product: CASSLGLPGELFF.

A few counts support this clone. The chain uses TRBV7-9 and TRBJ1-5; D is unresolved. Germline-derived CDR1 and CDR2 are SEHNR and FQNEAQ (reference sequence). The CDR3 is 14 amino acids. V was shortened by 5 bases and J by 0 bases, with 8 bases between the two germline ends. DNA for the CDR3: TGTGCCAGCAGCCCCCTCTATAGCAATCAGCCCCAGCATTTT. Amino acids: CASSPLYSNQPQHF.

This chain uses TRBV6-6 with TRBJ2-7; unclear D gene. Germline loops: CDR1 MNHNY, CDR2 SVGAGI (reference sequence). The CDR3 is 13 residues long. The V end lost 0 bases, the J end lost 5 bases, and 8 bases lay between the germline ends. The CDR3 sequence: CASSYSSSHEQYF. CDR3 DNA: TGTGCCAGCAGTTACTCCAGTAGCCACGAGCAGTACTTC.

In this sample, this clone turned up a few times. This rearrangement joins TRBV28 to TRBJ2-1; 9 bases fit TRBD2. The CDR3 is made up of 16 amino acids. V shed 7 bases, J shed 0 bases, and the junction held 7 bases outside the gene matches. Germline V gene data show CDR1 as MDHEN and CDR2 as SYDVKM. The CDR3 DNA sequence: TGTGCCAGCACCCCTAGCGGGATGAGCTCCTACAATGAGCAGTTCTTC. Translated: CASTPSGMSSYNEQFF.

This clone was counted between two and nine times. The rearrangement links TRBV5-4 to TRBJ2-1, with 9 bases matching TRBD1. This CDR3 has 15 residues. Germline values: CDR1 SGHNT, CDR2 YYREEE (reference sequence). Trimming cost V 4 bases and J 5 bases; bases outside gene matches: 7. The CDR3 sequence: CASSGTGIIDNEQFF. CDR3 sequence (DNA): TGTGCCAGCAGCGGGACAGGGATTATCGACAATGAGCAGTTCTTC.

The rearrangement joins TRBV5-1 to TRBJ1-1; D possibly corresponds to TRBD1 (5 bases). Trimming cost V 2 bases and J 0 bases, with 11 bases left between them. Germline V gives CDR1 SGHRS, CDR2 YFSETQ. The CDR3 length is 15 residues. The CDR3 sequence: CASSFGGSLNTEAFF. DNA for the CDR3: TGCGCCAGCAGCTTTGGGGGGAGCTTGAACACTGAAGCTTTCTTT.

The CDR3: CASSLGEALIGYTF. CDR3 nucleotides: TGTGCCAGCAGCTTAGGGGAGGCTCTAATTGGCTACACCTTC. V gene TRBV13 combines with J gene TRBJ1-2; D uncertain. The CDR3 length is 14 residues. Per germline, CDR1 PRHDT and CDR2 FYEKMQ (reference sequence). Trimming pared 0 bases from V and 7 bases from J, leaving 12 bases between.

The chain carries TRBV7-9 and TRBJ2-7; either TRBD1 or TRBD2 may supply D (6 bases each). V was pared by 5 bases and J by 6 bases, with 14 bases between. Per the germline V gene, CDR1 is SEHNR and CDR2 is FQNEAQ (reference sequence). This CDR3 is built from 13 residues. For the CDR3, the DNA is TGTGCCAGCAGCCCCGTAGGGGGGCGCGAGCAGTACTTC. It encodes CASSPVGGREQYF.

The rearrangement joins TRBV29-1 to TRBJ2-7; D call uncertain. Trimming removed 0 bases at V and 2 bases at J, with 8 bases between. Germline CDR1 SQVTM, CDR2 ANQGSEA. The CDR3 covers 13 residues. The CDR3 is CSVEDRQTYEQYF. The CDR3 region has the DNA TGCAGCGTTGAAGATCGGCAGACCTACGAGCAGTACTTC.

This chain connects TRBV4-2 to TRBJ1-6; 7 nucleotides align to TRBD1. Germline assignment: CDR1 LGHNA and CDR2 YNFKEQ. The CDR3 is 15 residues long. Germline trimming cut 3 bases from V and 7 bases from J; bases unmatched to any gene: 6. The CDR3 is CASSHPGQFNSPLHF. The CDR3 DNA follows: TGTGCCAGCAGCCATCCGGGACAGTTCAATTCACCCCTCCACTTT.

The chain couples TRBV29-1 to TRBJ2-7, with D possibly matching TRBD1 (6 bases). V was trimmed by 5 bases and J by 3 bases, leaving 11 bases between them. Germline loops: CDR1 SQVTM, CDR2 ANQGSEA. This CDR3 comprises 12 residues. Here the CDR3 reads CSVPGHDYEQYF. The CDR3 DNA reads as TGCAGCGTTCCGGGACATGACTACGAGCAGTACTTC.

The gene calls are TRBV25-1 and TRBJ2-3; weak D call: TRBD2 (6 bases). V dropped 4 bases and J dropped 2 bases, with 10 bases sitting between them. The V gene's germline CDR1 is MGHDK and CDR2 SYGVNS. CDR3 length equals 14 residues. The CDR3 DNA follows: TGTGCCAGCAGTGTTTGGGACTTCACAGATACGCAGTATTTT. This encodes CASSVWDFTDTQYF. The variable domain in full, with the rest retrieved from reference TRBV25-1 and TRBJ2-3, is EADIYQTPRYLVIGTGKKITLECSQTMGHDKMYWYQQDPGMELHLIHYSYGVNSTEKGDLSSESTVSRIRTEHFPLTLESARPSHTSQYLCASSVWDFTDTQYFGPGTRLTVL.

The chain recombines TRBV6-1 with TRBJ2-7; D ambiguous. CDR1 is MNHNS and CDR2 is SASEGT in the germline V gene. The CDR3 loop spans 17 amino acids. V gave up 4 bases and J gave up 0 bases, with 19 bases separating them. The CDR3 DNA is TGTGCCAGCAGTGGTTTAACTGGTACGGTTAGCTCCTACGAGCAGTACTTC. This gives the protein CASSGLTGTVSSYEQYF.

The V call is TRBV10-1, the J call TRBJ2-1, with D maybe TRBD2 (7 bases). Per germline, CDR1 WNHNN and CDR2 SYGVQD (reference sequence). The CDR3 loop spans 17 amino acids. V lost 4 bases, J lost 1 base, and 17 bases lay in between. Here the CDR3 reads CASSVGVGGASYNEQFF. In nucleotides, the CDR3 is TGCGCCAGCAGTGTGGGGGTTGGGGGGGCTTCCTACAATGAGCAGTTCTTC.